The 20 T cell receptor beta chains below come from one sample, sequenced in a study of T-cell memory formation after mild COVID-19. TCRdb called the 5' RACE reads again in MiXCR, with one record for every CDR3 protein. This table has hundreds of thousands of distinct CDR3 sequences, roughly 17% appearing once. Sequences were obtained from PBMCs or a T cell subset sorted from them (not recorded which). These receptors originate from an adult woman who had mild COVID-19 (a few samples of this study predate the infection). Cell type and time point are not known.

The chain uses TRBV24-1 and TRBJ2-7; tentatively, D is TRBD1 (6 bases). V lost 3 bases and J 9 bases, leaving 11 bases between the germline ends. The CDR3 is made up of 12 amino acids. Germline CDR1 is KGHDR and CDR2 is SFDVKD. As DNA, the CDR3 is TGTGCCACCAGTGATGATACAGGGTTGCAGTACTTC. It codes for CATSDDTGLQYF.

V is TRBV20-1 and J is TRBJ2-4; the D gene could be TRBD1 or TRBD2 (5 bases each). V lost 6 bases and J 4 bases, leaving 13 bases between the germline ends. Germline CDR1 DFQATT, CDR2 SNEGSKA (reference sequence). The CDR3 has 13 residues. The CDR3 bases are TGCAGTGCCCCGGGGCAGGGAAAAAACATTCAGTACTTC. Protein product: CSAPGQGKNIQYF.

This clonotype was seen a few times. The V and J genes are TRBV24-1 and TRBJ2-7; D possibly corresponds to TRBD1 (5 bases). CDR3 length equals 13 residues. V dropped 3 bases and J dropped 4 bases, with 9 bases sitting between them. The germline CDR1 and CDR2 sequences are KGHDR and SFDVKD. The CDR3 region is CATSDTTAYEQYF. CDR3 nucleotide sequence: TGTGCCACCAGTGATACGACAGCATACGAGCAGTACTTC.

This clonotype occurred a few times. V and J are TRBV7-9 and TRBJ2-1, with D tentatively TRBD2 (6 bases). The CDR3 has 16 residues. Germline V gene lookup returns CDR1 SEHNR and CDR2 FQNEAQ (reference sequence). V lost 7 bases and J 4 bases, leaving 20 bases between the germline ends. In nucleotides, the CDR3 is TGTGCCAGCACCCCAGCAGGAGGGAGGAGGTACAATGAGCAGTTCTTC. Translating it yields CASTPAGGRRYNEQFF.

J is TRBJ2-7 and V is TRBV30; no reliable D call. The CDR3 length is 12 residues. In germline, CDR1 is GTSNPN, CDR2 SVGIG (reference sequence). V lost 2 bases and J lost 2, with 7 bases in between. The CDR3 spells CAWSRQAYEQYF. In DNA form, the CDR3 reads TGTGCCTGGAGTAGGCAAGCCTACGAGCAGTACTTC.

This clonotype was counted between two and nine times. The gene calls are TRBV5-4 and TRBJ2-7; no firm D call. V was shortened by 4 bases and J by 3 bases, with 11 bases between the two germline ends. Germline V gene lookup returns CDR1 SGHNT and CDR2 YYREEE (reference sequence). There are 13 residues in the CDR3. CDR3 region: CASSRAMNYEQYF. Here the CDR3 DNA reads TGTGCCAGCAGCCGGGCCATGAACTACGAGCAGTACTTC.

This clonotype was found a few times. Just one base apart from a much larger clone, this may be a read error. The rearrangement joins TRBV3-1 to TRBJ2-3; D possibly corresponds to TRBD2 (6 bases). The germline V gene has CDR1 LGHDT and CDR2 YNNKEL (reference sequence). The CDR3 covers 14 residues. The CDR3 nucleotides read TGTACCAGCAGCCGGGAGCGGGTCACAGATACGCAGTATTTT. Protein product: CTSSRERVTDTQYF.

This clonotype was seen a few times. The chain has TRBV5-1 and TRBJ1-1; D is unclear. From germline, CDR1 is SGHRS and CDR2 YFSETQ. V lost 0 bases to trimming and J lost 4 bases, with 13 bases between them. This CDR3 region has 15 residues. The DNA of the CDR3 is TGCGCCAGCAGCTTGGAGAGGCGGGCCCCCACTGAAGCTTTCTTT. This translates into CASSLERRAPTEAFF.

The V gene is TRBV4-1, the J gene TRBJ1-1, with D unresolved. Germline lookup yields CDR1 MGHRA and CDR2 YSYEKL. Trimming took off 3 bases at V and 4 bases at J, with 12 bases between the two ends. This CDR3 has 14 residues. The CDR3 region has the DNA TGCGCCAGCAGCCACGGGTCGGCGGGCACTGAAGCTTTCTTT. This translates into CASSHGSAGTEAFF.

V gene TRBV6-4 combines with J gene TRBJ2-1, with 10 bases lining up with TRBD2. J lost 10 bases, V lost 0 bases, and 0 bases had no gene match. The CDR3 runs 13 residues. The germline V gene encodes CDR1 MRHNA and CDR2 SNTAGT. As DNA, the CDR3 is TGTGCCAGCAGTGACTCGACTAGCGGGGAGCAGTTCTTC. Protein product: CASSDSTSGEQFF.

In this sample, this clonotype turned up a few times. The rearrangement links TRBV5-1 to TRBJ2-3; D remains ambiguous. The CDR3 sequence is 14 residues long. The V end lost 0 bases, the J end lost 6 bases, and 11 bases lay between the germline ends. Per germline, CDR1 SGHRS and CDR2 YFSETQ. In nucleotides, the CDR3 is TGCGCCAGCAGCTTGGAATCTCTTCTCGATACGCAGTATTTT. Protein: CASSLESLLDTQYF.

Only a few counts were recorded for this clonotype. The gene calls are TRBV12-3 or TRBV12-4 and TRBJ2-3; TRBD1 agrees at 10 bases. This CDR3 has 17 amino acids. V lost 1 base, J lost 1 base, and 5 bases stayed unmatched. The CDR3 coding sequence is TGTGCCAGCAGTTTAGGTCGCGGGACAGGGGGCACAGATACGCAGTATTTT. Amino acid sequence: CASSLGRGTGGTDTQYF.

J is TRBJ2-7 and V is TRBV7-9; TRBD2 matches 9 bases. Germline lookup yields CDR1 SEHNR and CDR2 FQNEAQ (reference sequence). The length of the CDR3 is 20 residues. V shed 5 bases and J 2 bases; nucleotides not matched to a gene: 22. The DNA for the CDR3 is TGTGCCAGCAGCACCTGGGACAGTGATTCTACTAGCGGGCTAACCTACGAGCAGTACTTC. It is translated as CASSTWDSDSTSGLTYEQYF.

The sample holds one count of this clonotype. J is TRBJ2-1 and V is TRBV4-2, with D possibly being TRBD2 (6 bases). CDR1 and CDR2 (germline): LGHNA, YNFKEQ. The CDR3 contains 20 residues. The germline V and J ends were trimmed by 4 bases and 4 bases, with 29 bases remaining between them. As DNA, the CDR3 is TGTGCCAGCAGCCGAGCTGCCACACCCACCTCCGGGAGTGCATACAATGAGCAGTTCTTC. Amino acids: CASSRAATPTSGSAYNEQFF.

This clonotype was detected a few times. The DNA of the CDR3 is TGTGCCAGCGGCAACTACAATGAGCAGTTCTTC. Amino acid sequence: CASGNYNEQFF. The chain uses TRBV7-2 and TRBJ2-1; D ambiguous. V was pared by 8 bases and J by 3 bases, with 5 bases between. There are 11 residues in the CDR3. The germline V gene encodes CDR1 SGHTA and CDR2 FQGNSA.

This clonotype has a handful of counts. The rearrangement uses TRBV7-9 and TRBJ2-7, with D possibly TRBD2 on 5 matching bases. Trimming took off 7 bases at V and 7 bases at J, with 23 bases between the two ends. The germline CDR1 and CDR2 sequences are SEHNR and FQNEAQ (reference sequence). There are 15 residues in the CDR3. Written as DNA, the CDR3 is TGTGCCAGCACCCTCACCCCTGCAGGAGGCGGTGAGCAGTACTTC. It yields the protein CASTLTPAGGGEQYF.

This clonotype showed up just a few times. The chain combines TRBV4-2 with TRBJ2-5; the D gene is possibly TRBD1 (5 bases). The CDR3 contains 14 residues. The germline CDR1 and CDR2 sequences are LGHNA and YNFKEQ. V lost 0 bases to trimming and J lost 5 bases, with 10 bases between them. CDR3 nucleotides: TGTGCCAGCAGCCAAGATGTGGCAGGGGAGACCCAGTACTTC. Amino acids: CASSQDVAGETQYF.

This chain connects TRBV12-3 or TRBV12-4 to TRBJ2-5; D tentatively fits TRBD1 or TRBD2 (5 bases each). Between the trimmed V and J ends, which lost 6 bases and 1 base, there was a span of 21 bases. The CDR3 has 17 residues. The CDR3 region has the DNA TGTGCCAGCAGACTCACCGGGACCCCGCCCTCCCAAGAGACCCAGTACTTC. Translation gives CASRLTGTPPSQETQYF.

CDR3 sequence reads: CASMIAEGRTEAFF. CDR3 DNA: TGTGCCAGCATGATAGCAGAGGGGCGGACTGAAGCTTTCTTT. The J gene is TRBJ1-1, the V gene TRBV6-2 or TRBV6-3; D is possibly TRBD1 (5 bases). V lost 7 bases, J lost 5 bases, and 17 bases lay in between. Germline-derived CDR1 and CDR2 are MNHEY and SVGEGT. There are 14 residues in the CDR3.

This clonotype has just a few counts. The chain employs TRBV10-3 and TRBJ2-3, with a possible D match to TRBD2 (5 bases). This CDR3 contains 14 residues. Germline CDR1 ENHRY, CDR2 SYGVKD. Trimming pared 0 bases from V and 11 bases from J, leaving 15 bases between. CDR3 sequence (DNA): TGTGCCATCAGTGAGTCGGCTAGCCTAGAGGGGCAGTATTTT. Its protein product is CAISESASLEGQYF.